This T cell receptor (beta chain) was sequenced during a study of cytomegalovirus exposure and HLA in healthy donors. PCR used 60 Vbeta primers and 13 Jbeta primers. The assay was immunoSEQ multiplex PCR, and TCRdb's table has in-frame clones only and misses some. The table has about 150,000 clones, roughly 9.6% seen once. The CDR3 is made up of 15 amino acids. CDR1 and CDR2 (germline): KGHSH, LQKENI. After removal of 4 bases from V and 8 bases from J, the junction contained 5 bases not matched to a gene. This clone was detected only a few times. This receptor was taken from a woman aged 40 to 55 in good health and CMV-seropositive. The sequenced sample was PBMCs. V usage is TRBV18 and J usage is TRBJ1-6; TRBD1 matches at 10 bases. The CDR3 sequence is CASSRAGTGDSPLHF. Written as DNA, the CDR3 is TGTGCCAGCTCACGGGCCGGGACAGGGGATTCACCCCTCCACTTT.